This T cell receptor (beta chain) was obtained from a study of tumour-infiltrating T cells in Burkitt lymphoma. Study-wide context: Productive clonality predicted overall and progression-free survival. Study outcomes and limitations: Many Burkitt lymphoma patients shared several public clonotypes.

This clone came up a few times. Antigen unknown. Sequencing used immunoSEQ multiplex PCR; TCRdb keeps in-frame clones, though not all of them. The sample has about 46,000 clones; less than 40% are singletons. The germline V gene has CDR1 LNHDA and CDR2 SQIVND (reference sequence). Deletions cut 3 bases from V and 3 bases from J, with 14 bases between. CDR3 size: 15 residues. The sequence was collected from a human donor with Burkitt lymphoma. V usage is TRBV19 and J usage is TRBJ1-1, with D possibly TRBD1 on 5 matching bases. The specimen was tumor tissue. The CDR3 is CASSIVQTVDTEAFF. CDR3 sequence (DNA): TGTGCCAGTAGTATTGTCCAGACAGTTGACACTGAAGCTTTCTTT.